These T cell receptor beta chains were read from a single sample in a study of OX40 agonist ivuxolimab in advanced cancers. Generated by immunoSEQ multiplex PCR, the TCRdb table keeps only in-frame clones and is missing some. The table lists more than 55,000 clones, 87% of them singletons. Sequencing used CD4+ or CD8+ T cells sorted from blood, obtained in a trial of the OX40 agonist ivuxolimab. The receptors shown here come from an adult with an advanced solid tumor such as melanoma, head and neck, liver or kidney cancer. Each CDR3 is given with its conserved first and last residue. Fields, in order: V gene, CDR3 length, D gene, clone size, J gene, CDR3 protein, CDR3 DNA. A D gene is named only where the DNA matches it firmly. Size is omitted from some rows. Given values are once, few, many or a class for expanded clones.

>TRBV12-5|16|TRBD1|-|TRBJ1-5
CASGLARTGSPQPQHF
TGTGCTAGTGGTTTGGCGCGGACAGGGAGTCCTCAGCCCCAGCATTTT
>TRBV29-1|13|TRBD1|-|TRBJ2-1
CSVMGQGNNEQFF
TGCAGCGTTATGGGACAGGGGAACAATGAGCAGTTCTTC
>TRBV18|16|TRBD2|-|TRBJ2-7
CASSSLTSGGAGEQYF
TGTGCCAGCTCATCTCTGACTAGCGGGGGGGCCGGCGAGCAGTACTTC
>TRBV9|14|-|-|TRBJ2-5
CASSLQGLQETQYF
TGTGCCAGCAGCCTACAGGGATTGCAAGAGACCCAGTACTTC
>TRBV12-5|14|-|-|TRBJ2-1
CASGRDYGSNEQFF
TGTGCTAGCGGGAGAGACTACGGGAGCAATGAGCAGTTCTTC
>TRBV7-2|15|-|-|TRBJ1-1
CASSSRRVMNTEAFF
TGTGCCAGCAGCTCCCGCAGAGTCATGAACACTGAAGCTTTCTTT
>TRBV10-1|14|-|-|TRBJ2-7
CASSEGSIRGEQYF
TGCGCCAGCAGTGAGGGCTCGATACGGGGGGAGCAGTACTTC
>TRBV9|15|TRBD1|-|TRBJ1-1
CASSERQGYSTEAFF
TGTGCCAGCAGCGAAAGACAGGGGTATAGCACTGAAGCTTTCTTT
>TRBV7-2|13|-|-|TRBJ2-7
CASSLGARYEQYF
TGTGCCAGCAGCCTAGGGGCACGCTACGAGCAGTACTTC
>TRBV28|14|-|-|TRBJ2-7
CASSLSSGGGEQYF
TGTGCCAGCAGTTTGTCGTCAGGGGGAGGCGAGCAGTACTTC
>TRBV6-5|15|TRBD2|-|TRBJ2-7
CASSYSWRGDYEQYF
TGTGCCAGCAGTTACTCGTGGCGGGGGGACTACGAGCAGTACTTC
>TRBV7-9|16|-|-|TRBJ1-3
CASSLSQGFSGNTIYF
TGTGCCAGCAGCTTAAGTCAGGGCTTTTCTGGAAACACCATATATTTT
>TRBV7-3|13|TRBD1|few|TRBJ2-1
CASSQGAPNEQFF
TGTGCCAGCAGTCAGGGGGCGCCTAATGAGCAGTTCTTC
>TRBV28|15|-|-|TRBJ1-1
CASSLRGGSVTEAFF
TGTGCCAGCAGTTTGCGAGGGGGATCAGTCACTGAAGCTTTCTTT
>TRBV19|16|-|-|TRBJ1-5
CASSRGVGEGNQPQHF
TGTGCCAGTAGTAGGGGGGTAGGGGAGGGCAATCAGCCCCAGCATTTT
>TRBV10-2|15|-|few|TRBJ2-1
CASSEWGNTYNEQFF
TGCGCCAGCAGTGAGTGGGGGAATACCTACAATGAGCAGTTCTTC
>TRBV13|12|-|-|TRBJ2-1
CASSLGGDLRFF
TGTGCCAGCAGCTTAGGGGGGGATCTCCGGTTCTTC
>TRBV15|16|TRBD1|-|TRBJ2-5
CATSRPLGTGQETQYF
TGTGCCACCAGCAGACCCCTGGGGACAGGGCAAGAGACCCAGTACTTC
>TRBV9|14|-|-|TRBJ1-5
CASSPDGRNQPQHF
TGTGCCAGCAGCCCGGACGGCCGCAATCAGCCCCAGCATTTT
>TRBV7-8|16|-|-|TRBJ2-1
CASSLFTGVIYNEQFF
TGTGCCAGCAGCTTATTCACAGGCGTTATTTACAATGAGCAGTTCTTC
>TRBV7-2|15|-|-|TRBJ1-4
CASTTQEVERGKLFF
TGTGCCAGCACCACTCAGGAGGTTGAAAGGGGAAAACTGTTTTTT
>TRBV19|12|-|-|TRBJ1-2
CASSIRESGYTF
TGTGCCAGTAGTATAAGGGAGAGTGGCTACACCTTC
>TRBV5-1|16|TRBD2|-|TRBJ2-3
CASSLEVGAGGGAQYF
TGCGCCAGCAGCTTGGAGGTCGGAGCGGGAGGGGGCGCGCAGTATTTT
>TRBV18|15|-|few|TRBJ1-5
CASSPEGPRNQPQHF
TGTGCCAGCTCACCAGAGGGACCGCGCAATCAGCCCCAGCATTTT
>TRBV5-4|14|-|-|TRBJ1-5
CASSLGGTDQPQHF
TGTGCCAGCAGCTTGGGGGGCACAGATCAGCCCCAGCATTTT
>TRBV9|14|-|once|TRBJ2-3
CASSVSSSTDTQYF
TGTGCCAGCAGCGTAAGCTCTAGTACAGATACGCAGTATTTT
>TRBV21-1|11|-|-|TRBJ1-2
CASSHIGGYTF
TGTGCCAGCTCACACATAGGGGGCTACACCTTC
>TRBV30|15|TRBD1|once|TRBJ1-5
CAWSRTGDGNQPQHF
TGTGCCTGGAGCCGGACAGGGGATGGCAATCAGCCCCAGCATTTT
>TRBV28|16|TRBD1|-|TRBJ1-1
CASSPQSGTGRTEAFF
TGTGCCAGCAGCCCACAATCCGGGACAGGGAGGACTGAAGCTTTCTTT
>TRBV4-1|16|-|-|TRBJ1-1
CASSPEVGVGLTEAFF
TGCGCCAGCAGCCCCGAGGTAGGGGTGGGCCTGACTGAAGCTTTCTTT
>TRBV2|14|-|-|TRBJ2-5
CASRRQGGEETQYF
TGTGCCAGCAGAAGACAGGGAGGAGAAGAGACCCAGTACTTC
>TRBV7-2|17|-|-|TRBJ1-1
CASSLASVQESSTEAFF
TGTGCCAGCAGCTTAGCTAGTGTACAGGAGTCGAGCACTGAAGCTTTCTTT
>TRBV28|15|TRBD1|-|TRBJ1-5
CASRLRGQENQPQHF
TGTGCCAGCAGACTTAGAGGACAGGAGAATCAGCCCCAGCATTTT
>TRBV18|11|-|once|TRBJ2-7
CASSLGGEQYF
TGTGCCAGCAGCCTAGGGGGCGAGCAGTACTTC
>TRBV6-4|14|TRBD1|-|TRBJ1-1
CASSRDRGGAEAFF
TGTGCCAGCAGCCGGGACAGGGGGGGGGCTGAAGCTTTCTTT
>TRBV29-1|15|TRBD2|-|TRBJ2-1
CSDITAGVGRNEQFF
TGCAGCGATATCACCGCGGGAGTGGGGCGTAATGAGCAGTTCTTC
>TRBV5-6|16|-|-|TRBJ1-4
CASSLGGPAGNEKLFF
TGTGCCAGCAGCTTGGGGGGGCCCGCCGGTAATGAAAAACTGTTTTTT
>TRBV18|14|-|once|TRBJ1-1
CASSPKQGRTEAFF
TGTGCCAGCTCACCGAAACAGGGTCGCACTGAAGCTTTCTTT
>TRBV7-2|18|TRBD2|-|TRBJ2-1
CASRGTSGGHSSYNEQFF
TGTGCCAGCAGAGGGACTAGCGGGGGCCATAGCTCCTACAATGAGCAGTTCTTC
>TRBV28|12|-|-|TRBJ1-1
CASSLQGTEAFF
TGTGCCAGCAGTCTTCAGGGGACTGAAGCTTTCTTT
>TRBV5-1|13|-|-|TRBJ2-3
CASSLSGTDTQYF
TGCGCCAGCAGCTTGTCAGGGACAGATACGCAGTATTTT
>TRBV6-4|13|-|-|TRBJ2-7
CASSDSSCWEQYF
TGTGCCAGCAGTGACTCAAGCTGTTGGGAGCAGTACTTC
>TRBV19|15|-|-|TRBJ1-2
CASSIGAGAYYGYTF
TGTGCCAGTAGTATCGGGGCAGGGGCGTACTATGGCTACACCTTC
>TRBV28|12|-|-|TRBJ2-5
CASSPPVREQYF
TGTGCCAGCAGTCCCCCCGTCCGGGAGCAGTACTTC
>TRBV30|11|-|few|TRBJ1-2
CAWSGGYGYTF
TGTGCCTGGAGTGGAGGATACGGCTACACCTTC
>TRBV7-7|15|TRBD1|-|TRBJ1-4
CASSLGGTGLEKLFF
TGTGCCAGCAGCCTGGGAGGGACAGGGCTCGAAAAACTGTTTTTT
>TRBV5-4|15|-|few|TRBJ1-2
CASSLGYRDPNGYTF
TGTGCCAGCAGCTTGGGTTACAGGGACCCGAATGGCTACACCTTC
>TRBV28|14|-|-|TRBJ1-3
CASSLTGSGNTIYF
TGTGCCAGCAGCCTAACAGGGTCTGGAAACACCATATATTTT
>TRBV19|13|TRBD1|-|TRBJ1-2
CASNRQGLGGYTF
TGTGCCAGTAATCGACAGGGGTTAGGAGGCTACACCTTC
>TRBV5-1|16|-|-|TRBJ2-1
CASSPSGQGIVSEQFF
TGCGCCAGCAGCCCCTCGGGCCAGGGAATTGTCAGTGAGCAGTTCTTC
>TRBV28|14|-|-|TRBJ2-7
CASNLVRGSYEQYF
TGTGCCAGCAACTTGGTCAGGGGCTCCTACGAGCAGTACTTC
>TRBV13|14|-|-|TRBJ2-7
CASSIRDAAYEQYF
TGTGCCAGCAGCATCCGGGACGCAGCCTACGAGCAGTACTTC
>TRBV14|15|-|-|TRBJ2-7
CASSPRGAVRYEQYF
TGTGCCAGCAGCCCCCGCGGGGCCGTACGCTACGAGCAGTACTTC
>TRBV7-6|14|-|-|TRBJ2-3
CASSLEGVTDTQYF
TGTGCCAGCAGCTTAGAGGGGGTCACAGATACGCAGTATTTT
>TRBV7-9|16|-|-|TRBJ2-2
CASSLVRAGSTGELFF
TGTGCCAGCAGCTTAGTCCGGGCAGGGAGCACCGGGGAGCTGTTTTTT
>TRBV5-1|15|TRBD1|once|TRBJ1-2
CASSLAGTGSYGYTF
TGCGCCAGCAGCTTGGCCGGGACAGGGAGCTATGGCTACACCTTC
>TRBV19|13|-|-|TRBJ1-3
CASQALSGNTIYF
TGTGCCAGTCAGGCACTCTCTGGAAACACCATATATTTT
>TRBV5-1|15|-|-|TRBJ1-1
CASSLAAGMNTEAFF
TGCGCCAGCAGCTTGGCGGCGGGTATGAACACTGAAGCTTTCTTT
>TRBV7-9|19|TRBD2|once|TRBJ2-5
CASSPHRGTSGGARETQYF
TGTGCCAGCAGCCCACATCGAGGGACTAGCGGGGGGGCCCGGGAGACCCAGTACTTC